Given below is one T cell receptor (beta chain) in context. Its antigen is as yet unknown. Germline V gene sequence: CDR1 SGHRS, CDR2 YFSETQ. There are 16 residues in the CDR3. V lost 4 bases to trimming and J lost 3 bases; unmatched junction nucleotides: 6. The record originates from a study of cytomegalovirus exposure and HLA in healthy donors. Study overall: Researchers found that approximately 80% of around 400 genotyped donors fell within the Caucasian-associated ancestry cluster. General study points: Accurate predictions that matched the HLA-A and HLA-B alleles of most subjects were reportedly made from TCR beta sequences. Listed as cytomegalovirus-associated were 164 TCR beta chains.

PCR primers comprised 60 Vbeta and 13 Jbeta primers. Sequencing was performed with immunoSEQ multiplex PCR; in TCRdb, only in-frame clones are kept and a portion is missing. The sample has hundreds of thousands of clones; 70% to 85% are singletons. This TCR derives from a woman aged 40 to 50 in good health and CMV-seronegative. Sequencing was carried out using PBMCs. The V call is TRBV5-1, the J call TRBJ2-2, with 10 nucleotides matching TRBD2. The CDR3: CASSTSGGADTGELFF. In DNA, the CDR3 is TGCGCCAGCAGCACAAGCGGGGGGGCCGACACCGGGGAGCTGTTTTTT.